Below, 29 T cell receptor beta chains from the same sample are listed, as sequenced in a study of neurological immune-mediated disorders. MiXCR was run by TCRdb on the 5' RACE reads, yielding one entry per CDR3 protein. Here the sample spans 45,000 or so distinct CDR3 sequences, under 3.5% being singletons. The material sequenced was PBMCs. These receptors were taken from a woman aged 45-65 years with multiple sclerosis.

This clonotype has just a few counts. The chain uses TRBV11-2 and TRBJ2-2; 10 nucleotides align to TRBD1. The CDR3 covers 16 residues. In germline, CDR1 is SGHAT, CDR2 FQNNGV. J lost 3 bases, V lost 3 bases, and 4 bases had no gene match. The chain's CDR3 is CASSFSGTGDTGELFF. Here the CDR3 DNA reads TGTGCCAGCAGCTTCTCCGGGACAGGGGACACCGGGGAGCTGTTTTTT.

This clonotype was observed at least ten times. V is TRBV20-1 and J is TRBJ2-3; D is unclear. Trimming left V 1 base short and J 0 bases short, with 8 bases between. The CDR3 is 14 residues long. CDR1 and CDR2 from the germline V gene are DFQATT and SNEGSKA (reference sequence). The chain's CDR3 is CSARVGDSTDTQYF. CDR3 bases: TGCAGTGCTAGAGTCGGCGATAGCACAGATACGCAGTATTTT.

This clonotype was seen ten or more times. This rearrangement joins TRBV25-1 to TRBJ1-2; no clear D gene. V lost 3 bases and J lost 6, with 11 bases in between. CDR3 length equals 13 residues. Germline assignment: CDR1 MGHDK and CDR2 SYGVNS. CDR3 sequence (DNA): TGTGCCAGCAGTGAGGTTGGCGGAGATGGCTACACCTTC. Translated: CASSEVGGDGYTF.

Many counts were recorded for this clonotype. V usage is TRBV12-3 or TRBV12-4 and J usage is TRBJ2-5; 8 nucleotides match TRBD1. The V gene end was trimmed by 5 bases and the J gene end by 5 bases; junction bases not matched to a gene: 7. This CDR3 is built from 14 residues. The CDR3 DNA sequence: TGTGCCAGCAGTGGCACGACAGGGGAGGAGACCCAGTACTTC. Its translation is CASSGTTGEETQYF.

The sample holds many counts of this clonotype. The rearrangement joins TRBV10-2 to TRBJ1-4; D is unresolved. From germline, CDR1 is WSHSY and CDR2 SAAADI. The CDR3 runs to 15 residues. V dropped 3 bases and J dropped 7 bases, with 15 bases sitting between them. CDR3 bases: TGCGCCAGCAGTGACCGGGGTTTAAATATTGAAAAACTGTTTTTT. Translated, it gives CASSDRGLNIEKLFF.

This clonotype was seen repeatedly, ten times or more. The V call is TRBV2, the J call TRBJ1-4; 9 bases match TRBD1. The CDR3 runs 16 residues. Trimming at V came to 3 bases and at J to 8 bases, leaving 10 bases not matched to a gene. Germline CDR1 reads SNHLY; CDR2 reads FYNNEI. CDR3 in amino acids: CASSEPIRDREEKLFF. CDR3 nucleotides: TGTGCCAGCAGTGAGCCTATCAGGGACAGGGAGGAAAAACTGTTTTTT.

This clonotype was counted at least ten times. The chain recombines TRBV20-1 with TRBJ2-1, with 11 nucleotides matching TRBD2. The CDR3 totals 15 residues. CDR1 is DFQATT and CDR2 is SNEGSKA in the germline V gene (reference sequence). Trimming at V came to 3 bases and at J to 3 bases, leaving 4 bases not matched to a gene. The CDR3 sequence: CSASTSGGLYNEQFF. The CDR3, as DNA: TGCAGTGCTAGTACTAGCGGGGGACTCTACAATGAGCAGTTCTTC.

This clonotype was seen repeatedly, ten times or more. The chain recombines TRBV6-5 with TRBJ2-1, with 7 nucleotides matching TRBD2. The CDR3 is made up of 15 amino acids. Trimming cost V 7 bases and J 0 bases; bases outside gene matches: 6. The germline CDR1 and CDR2 sequences are MNHEY and SVGAGI. CDR3 sequence: CASTNLADSYNEQFF. CDR3 sequence (DNA): TGTGCCAGCACCAACCTAGCGGACTCCTACAATGAGCAGTTCTTC.

The table lists this clonotype with many counts. The genes are TRBV12-3 or TRBV12-4 and TRBJ2-1; 7 bases are shared with TRBD1. With 7 bases clipped from V and 2 bases from J, the junction kept 8 bases outside the gene matches. The CDR3 is made up of 15 amino acids. DNA of the CDR3: TGTGCCAGCACAAGGGGACAGCCCACCTACAATGAGCAGTTCTTC. This gives the protein CASTRGQPTYNEQFF.

This clonotype was counted ten times or more. The rearrangement joins TRBV20-1 to TRBJ1-1; 7 bases align to TRBD1. This CDR3 has 16 residues. The V segment lost 1 base and the J segment 0 bases; nucleotides outside the gene matches: 8. CDR1 is DFQATT, CDR2 SNEGSKA, per germline (reference sequence). The DNA of the CDR3 is TGCAGTGCTAGAGCCGGGGGGGGGACAGTGAACACTGAAGCTTTCTTT. Amino acids: CSARAGGGTVNTEAFF.

This clonotype was recorded many times. V usage is TRBV7-9 and J usage is TRBJ2-7; 12 bases match TRBD2. In germline, CDR1 is SEHNR, CDR2 FQNEAQ (reference sequence). With 1 base clipped from V and 1 base from J, the junction kept 2 bases outside the gene matches. CDR3 length equals 16 residues. The CDR3 spells CASSLETSGRSYEQYF. The CDR3 DNA sequence: TGTGCCAGCAGCTTAGAGACTAGCGGGAGATCCTACGAGCAGTACTTC. Full variable domain (rest looked up from reference TRBV7-9 and TRBJ2-7): DTGVSQNPRHKITKRGQNVTFRCDPISEHNRLYWYRQTLGQGPEFLTYFQNEAQLEKSRLLSDRFSAERPKGSFSTLEIQRTEQGDSAMYLCASSLETSGRSYEQYFGPGTRLTVT.

This clonotype has a count of ten or more. The chain employs TRBV5-1 and TRBJ2-7, with D perhaps matching TRBD1 (6 bases). Per the germline V gene, CDR1 is SGHRS and CDR2 is YFSETQ. V lost 4 bases, J lost 2 bases, and 25 bases lay in between. CDR3 length equals 18 residues. CDR3 sequence (DNA): TGCGCCAGCAGCCGAAAACCGACAGGTCAGAATATCGCCTACGAGCAGTACTTC. As protein: CASSRKPTGQNIAYEQYF.

This clonotype came up many times. V gene TRBV20-1 combines with J gene TRBJ2-1; D remains ambiguous. The CDR3 consists of 16 residues. Germline lookup yields CDR1 DFQATT and CDR2 SNEGSKA (reference sequence). V was clipped by 0 bases and J by 4 bases, with 16 bases between them. The CDR3 spells CSAREPGGALYNEQFF. CDR3 nucleotide sequence: TGCAGTGCTAGAGAGCCCGGCGGTGCGCTGTACAATGAGCAGTTCTTC.

This clonotype was observed many times. The CDR3 is CASKVAGGDTQYF. DNA of the CDR3: TGCGCCAGCAAAGTAGCGGGGGGGGATACGCAGTATTTT. The chain links TRBV5-1 to TRBJ2-3; 11 nucleotides line up with TRBD2. V trimming: 6 bases; J trimming: 6 bases; junction bases outside the gene matches: 3. The V gene's germline CDR1 is SGHRS and CDR2 YFSETQ. The CDR3 is 13 residues long.

This clonotype showed up many times. This chain uses TRBV7-2 with TRBJ2-1; D unclear. The germline V gene encodes CDR1 SGHTA and CDR2 FQGNSA. V lost 5 bases to trimming and J lost 2 bases, with 10 bases between them. The CDR3 extends over 14 amino acids. CDR3 region: CASSILGTYNEQFF. DNA of the CDR3: TGTGCCAGCAGCATACTGGGCACCTACAATGAGCAGTTCTTC.

At least ten counts were recorded for this clonotype. The rearrangement links TRBV10-3 to TRBJ2-1; 13 bases align to TRBD2. The CDR3 totals 21 residues. The junction had 17 bases not matched to a gene; V was cut back by 6 bases and J by 0 bases. Germline V lookup: CDR1 ENHRY, CDR2 SYGVKD. The CDR3: CAIRGTSGVKGGRGSYNEQFF. Written as DNA, the CDR3 is TGTGCCATCAGAGGGACTAGCGGGGTCAAGGGAGGGCGGGGCTCCTACAATGAGCAGTTCTTC.

This clonotype was counted many times. J is TRBJ2-5 and V is TRBV18; D not certain. V dropped 1 base and J dropped 4 bases, with 7 bases sitting between them. CDR1 is KGHSH and CDR2 is LQKENI in the germline V gene. The CDR3 runs 13 residues. CDR3 in amino acids: CASSPLTRETQYF. The CDR3 region has the DNA TGTGCCAGCTCACCACTCACCCGAGAGACCCAGTACTTC.

This clonotype was detected many times. This rearrangement joins TRBV5-1 to TRBJ2-1; 9 bases line up with TRBD1. CDR1 SGHRS and CDR2 YFSETQ come from the germline V gene. V lost 4 bases and J lost 1; bases outside the gene matches: 6. The CDR3 contains 16 residues. The chain's CDR3 is CASSRSGTGSYNEQFF. The CDR3 DNA follows: TGCGCCAGCAGCCGATCCGGGACAGGGTCCTACAATGAGCAGTTCTTC. Full variable domain (rest looked up from reference TRBV5-1 and TRBJ2-1): KAGVTQTPRYLIKTRGQQVTLSCSPISGHRSVSWYQQTPGQGLQFLFEYFSETQRNKGNFPGRFSGRQFSNSRSEMNVSTLELGDSALYLCASSRSGTGSYNEQFFGPGTRLTVL.

This clonotype was observed at least ten times. V and J are TRBV7-2 and TRBJ2-7, with D maybe TRBD2 (5 bases). Germline-derived CDR1 and CDR2 are SGHTA and FQGNSA. The V end lost 1 base, the J end lost 1 base, and 11 bases lay between the germline ends. This CDR3 is built from 15 residues. This CDR3 reads CASSLDQRDSYEQYF. The CDR3 DNA follows: TGTGCCAGCAGCTTAGACCAGAGGGATTCCTACGAGCAGTACTTC.

The chain carries TRBV14 and TRBJ2-7; TRBD2 aligns across 7 bases. The germline gives CDR1 SGHDN, CDR2 FVKESK. This CDR3 comprises 14 residues. The trim removed 0 bases at V and 5 bases at J, leaving 4 bases unmatched. The CDR3, as DNA: TGTGCCAGCAGCCAAGATGCGGGGAGGGACGAGCAGTACTTC. Its translation: CASSQDAGRDEQYF.

This clonotype was detected ten times or more. The chain's CDR3 is CASQARARGSDDGYTF. DNA of the CDR3: TGTGCCAGCCAAGCCCGGGCCAGGGGGTCAGATGATGGCTACACCTTC. This chain connects TRBV4-2 to TRBJ1-2; 7 nucleotides line up with TRBD1. The junction had 18 bases not matched to a gene; V was cut back by 8 bases and J by 6 bases. Germline CDR1 and CDR2: LGHNA and YNFKEQ. The CDR3 has 16 residues.

This clonotype has at least ten counts. V is TRBV9 and J is TRBJ2-1; 8 nucleotides match TRBD2. Germline assignment: CDR1 SGDLS and CDR2 YYNGEE. Germline trimming cut 0 bases from V and 9 bases from J; bases unmatched to any gene: 8. CDR3 size: 15 residues. The CDR3 is CASSVAGGPGSEQFF. The DNA for the CDR3 is TGTGCCAGCAGCGTAGCGGGAGGGCCGGGGTCTGAGCAGTTCTTC.

This clonotype was found a few times. This chain connects TRBV20-1 to TRBJ2-1; TRBD1 matches 8 bases. The CDR3 is 15 residues long. V lost 5 bases to trimming and J lost 4 bases; unmatched junction nucleotides: 10. Germline CDR1 is DFQATT and CDR2 is SNEGSKA (reference sequence). The CDR3 DNA follows: TGCAGTGCTGAGCTAAGGACAGGGCTTTACAATGAGCAGTTCTTC. Its translation: CSAELRTGLYNEQFF.

This clonotype was recorded at least ten times. This chain connects TRBV5-1 to TRBJ2-7; perhaps TRBD1 as D (5 bases). Trimming left V 3 bases short and J 7 bases short, with 14 bases between. This CDR3 comprises 13 residues. Germline CDR1 and CDR2: SGHRS and YFSETQ. DNA for the CDR3: TGCGCCAGCAGCTCCTCACAGGTCCGGGAGCAGTACTTC. It specifies CASSSSQVREQYF. The full variable domain, its missing parts supplied by reference TRBV5-1 and TRBJ2-7, is KAGVTQTPRYLIKTRGQQVTLSCSPISGHRSVSWYQQTPGQGLQFLFEYFSETQRNKGNFPGRFSGRQFSNSRSEMNVSTLELGDSALYLCASSSSQVREQYFGPGTRLTVT.

The table lists this clonotype with many counts. The chain recombines TRBV5-1 with TRBJ1-6; D not certain. The CDR3 consists of 14 residues. Germline loops: CDR1 SGHRS, CDR2 YFSETQ. V gave up 2 bases and J gave up 10 bases, with 13 bases separating them. The CDR3 sequence is CASSLEPTDSPLHF. CDR3 DNA: TGCGCCAGCAGCTTAGAACCGACGGACTCACCCCTCCACTTT.

In this sample, this clonotype turned up many times. The chain joins TRBV5-1 to TRBJ2-7; 11 bases align to TRBD2. Germline CDR1 SGHRS, CDR2 YFSETQ. J gave up 4 bases and V 1 base, and 4 bases lay outside the gene matches. The CDR3 runs 15 residues. The CDR3 DNA follows: TGCGCCAGCAGCTTGACTAGCGGGAGCTTATACGAGCAGTACTTC. Translated, it gives CASSLTSGSLYEQYF. The full variable domain, in which reference TRBV5-1 and TRBJ2-7 provide the parts outside the CDR3, is KAGVTQTPRYLIKTRGQQVTLSCSPISGHRSVSWYQQTPGQGLQFLFEYFSETQRNKGNFPGRFSGRQFSNSRSEMNVSTLELGDSALYLCASSLTSGSLYEQYFGPGTRLTVT.

At least ten counts were recorded for this clonotype. The rearrangement uses TRBV27 and TRBJ2-7; maybe TRBD2 (5 bases). The CDR3 sequence is 14 residues long. The germline gives CDR1 MNHEY, CDR2 SMNVEV (reference sequence). Trimming left V 8 bases short and J 1 base short, with 15 bases between. CDR3 coding DNA: TGTGCCAGCTCCATCAGCGGAGATTCCTACGAGCAGTACTTC. Protein: CASSISGDSYEQYF.

This clonotype was counted ten times or more. The rearrangement joins TRBV21-1 to TRBJ2-2; TRBD1, the D gene given by the table, was not confirmed from the DNA. TRBV21-1 is marked as a pseudogene. The CDR3 extends over 18 amino acids. The DNA of the CDR3 is TGTGCCAGCAGCGGTACGGGGCCGAATATATCGAACACCGGGGAGCTGTTTTTT. It translates to CASSGTGPNISNTGELFF.

This clonotype has ten or more counts. V and J are TRBV20-1 and TRBJ2-7; a weak D match, TRBD2 (5 bases). The CDR3 covers 13 residues. CDR1 and CDR2 from the germline V gene are DFQATT and SNEGSKA (reference sequence). V lost 0 bases and J lost 8, with 14 bases in between. The CDR3: CSARDPRTYKQYF. Here the CDR3 DNA reads TGCAGTGCTAGAGATCCGAGGACTTACAAGCAGTACTTC.